Detailed here is one T cell receptor beta chain. Its target is not known. TCRdb passed the RT-PCR reads through MiXCR, listing each CDR3 protein once. The top ten hold around 14% of the sample, which has some 500,000 distinct CDR3 sequences, roughly 13% seen once. The sample comes from a study of response to subunit inactivated influenza vaccine. Study-level points and caveats: T cells newly recruited by each seasonal influenza vaccination are few, the authors suggested.

The CDR3 spans 14 residues. The ends were cut back, 8 bases at V and 0 bases at J, with 12 bases in the middle. CDR1 SEHNR and CDR2 FQNEAQ come from the germline V gene (reference sequence). Source: PBMCs from blood, taken roughly 48 days after vaccination. The TCR was taken from a man over 45 who received an inactivated influenza vaccine. The chain carries TRBV7-9 and TRBJ2-3, with a weak D call TRBD2 (6 bases). As DNA, the CDR3 is TGTGCCAGCCGATCGGGAGTTAGCACAGATACGCAGTATTTT. Translating it yields CASRSGVSTDTQYF.